One and the same sample provided the 5 T cell receptor beta chains below, sequenced in a study of shared clonotypes between healthy human individuals (dated by TCRdb to about 2020). To prepare the library, the immunoSEQ multiplex PCR assay was applied. The source is immuneACCESS, and TCRdb retained only in-frame sequences with V and J called. Part of the clones is not carried over; for the studies checked, unresolved V genes explain less than half of this, and the remainder is unexplained. Across this sample there are over 95,000 clones, with approximately 44% seen only once. The ten largest make up less than 15% of the sample. Sequenced sample: PBMCs. The receptor source for this set is a woman aged 40 to 49 in good health. Some clones in this sample may be carry-over from other donors' samples.

V usage is TRBV4-2 and J usage is TRBJ1-1; perhaps TRBD1 as D (6 bases). Germline CDR1 LGHNA, CDR2 YNFKEQ. The length of the CDR3 is 15 residues. V lost 0 bases to trimming and J lost 0 bases, with 8 bases between them. CDR3 sequence: CASSQDTGLNTEAFF. The CDR3 DNA sequence: TGTGCCAGCAGCCAAGATACAGGGCTGAACACTGAAGCTTTCTTT.

In this sample, this clone turned up many times. The chain is built from TRBV4-3 and TRBJ2-1; TRBD2 agrees at 8 bases. J lost 2 bases, V lost 1 base, and 1 base had no gene match. Germline V lookup: CDR1 LGHNA, CDR2 YSLEER. This CDR3 has 15 amino acids. CDR3 DNA sequence: TGCGCCAGCAGCCAAGCGGGACTAGCCTACAATGAGCAGTTCTTC. Encoded protein: CASSQAGLAYNEQFF.

This clone appeared a few times. The chain carries TRBV5-1 and TRBJ2-7, with D possibly being TRBD2 (6 bases). CDR3 length: 14 residues. V was clipped by 4 bases and J by 7 bases, with 18 bases between them. CDR1 and CDR2 from the germline V gene are SGHRS and YFSETQ. The CDR3 DNA follows: TGCGCCAGCAGCACCGGGACTGGGGTCTGGGAGCAGTACTTC. Its translation: CASSTGTGVWEQYF.

This chain joins TRBV19 and TRBJ2-5, with a weak D call TRBD2 (5 bases). Trimming left V 4 bases short and J 1 base short, with 10 bases between. The CDR3 is made up of 14 amino acids. CDR1 and CDR2 (germline): LNHDA, SQIVND (reference sequence). CDR3 sequence (DNA): TGTGCCAGTAGTACCGCCGGACTCCAAGAGACCCAGTACTTC. It yields the protein CASSTAGLQETQYF.

The count of this clone is one. The chain is built from TRBV10-1 and TRBJ2-7; possible D gene TRBD2, 5 bases. V shed 7 bases and J shed 7 bases, with 23 bases lying between them. The CDR3 sequence is 15 residues long. Germline-derived CDR1 and CDR2 are WNHNN and SYGVQD (reference sequence). CDR3 nucleotides: TGCGCCAGCACTCCGGGTCTCCGCGAGGGTGTTGAGCAGTACTTC. Translation: CASTPGLREGVEQYF.